The next 30 T cell receptor beta chains were all read from a single sample in a study of shared clonotypes between healthy human individuals. Profiling relied on immunoSEQ multiplex PCR, and the TCRdb table lists in-frame clones only, not all of them. The repertoire includes about 710,000 clones, approximately 77% of them detected once, and under 2% sits in the top ten. Sample: memory CD4+ T cells sorted from blood. The subset denotes: CD45RA-negative fraction. The source of these receptors is a woman aged 30 to 39 in good health.

The chain combines TRBV7-9 with TRBJ2-5, with 12 bases identical to TRBD1. Germline V gives CDR1 SEHNR, CDR2 FQNEAQ (reference sequence). This CDR3 is 15 amino acids long. V was clipped by 5 bases and J by 1 base; unmatched bases: 2. This CDR3 reads CASSPGQGAQETQYF. In DNA, the CDR3 is TGTGCCAGCAGCCCGGGACAGGGGGCCCAAGAGACCCAGTACTTC.

The chain has TRBV28 and TRBJ1-4, with a weak D call TRBD1 (6 bases). Trimming took off 2 bases at V and 3 bases at J, with 7 bases between the two ends. Germline CDR1 MDHEN, CDR2 SYDVKM. The CDR3 spans 14 residues. This CDR3 reads CASSLRGSNEKLFF. CDR3 nucleotides: TGTGCCAGCAGTTTAAGGGGGTCTAATGAAAAACTGTTTTTT.

This chain uses TRBV18 with TRBJ1-3; D unresolved. Germline loops: CDR1 KGHSH, CDR2 LQKENI. This CDR3 is built from 16 residues. V lost 4 bases and J 0 bases, leaving 13 bases between the germline ends. CDR3 in DNA: TGTGCCAGCTCACTGAATACTCAGGACTCTGGAAACACCATATATTTT. Translated: CASSLNTQDSGNTIYF.

This rearrangement joins TRBV7-6 to TRBJ2-5; 8 bases are shared with TRBD1. J gave up 4 bases and V 3 bases, and 10 bases lay outside the gene matches. Germline assignment: CDR1 SGHVS and CDR2 FNYEAQ. This CDR3 has 16 residues. The CDR3 region has the DNA TGTGCCAGCAGCTTGGAGACAGGGGTGCGGGGAGAGACCCAGTACTTC. This translates into CASSLETGVRGETQYF.

This rearrangement joins TRBV7-9 to TRBJ2-2, with 11 bases that match TRBD2. CDR3 size: 17 residues. Trimming at V came to 4 bases and at J to 4 bases, leaving 8 bases not matched to a gene. Germline V CDR1 and CDR2: SEHNR, FQNEAQ (reference sequence). The CDR3 reads CASSSPLAGVGTGELFF. DNA for the CDR3: TGTGCCAGCAGCTCTCCACTAGCGGGGGTAGGCACCGGGGAGCTGTTTTTT.

This clone was counted between two and nine times. J is TRBJ1-1 and V is TRBV30; 7 bases align to TRBD1. CDR1 is GTSNPN and CDR2 is SVGIG in the germline V gene (reference sequence). The V and J ends lost 3 bases and 1 base, in that order; junction bases with no gene match: 17. This CDR3 has 18 amino acids. CDR3 sequence reads: CAWRKGADRQRWNTEAFF. The DNA for the CDR3 is TGTGCCTGGAGAAAAGGGGCGGACAGGCAACGATGGAACACTGAAGCTTTCTTT.

The CDR3: CAISEGLEGDEQFF. CDR3 DNA: TGTGCCATCAGTGAGGGGTTAGAGGGCGATGAGCAGTTCTTC. The chain uses TRBV10-3 and TRBJ2-1; a weak D match, TRBD2 (5 bases). CDR3 length: 14 amino acids. V was trimmed by 2 bases and J by 8 bases, leaving 13 bases between them. Germline V lookup: CDR1 ENHRY, CDR2 SYGVKD.

The chain joins TRBV27 to TRBJ2-2; D unresolved. V dropped 1 base and J dropped 7 bases, with 4 bases sitting between them. The CDR3 is 12 amino acids. CDR1 and CDR2 (germline): MNHEY, SMNVEV (reference sequence). The CDR3 DNA sequence: TGTGCCAGCAGTTTATACAGCGGGGAGCTGTTTTTT. Translating gives CASSLYSGELFF.

This clone was detected ten times or more. This chain joins TRBV18 and TRBJ2-1; 12 positions match TRBD2. There are 16 residues in the CDR3. V gave up 0 bases and J gave up 12 bases; unmatched junction bases: 9. Germline V gene sequence: CDR1 KGHSH, CDR2 LQKENI. The CDR3 protein is CASSPPRALAGGRQFF. CDR3 bases: TGTGCCAGCTCACCACCCAGGGCACTAGCGGGAGGTCGGCAGTTCTTC.

This clone was recorded once. Other DNA sequences from this sample encode an identical CDR3 as well. The chain has TRBV19 and TRBJ2-7, with 11 bases fitting TRBD2. Trimming cost V 2 bases and J 3 bases; bases outside gene matches: 3. From germline, CDR1 is LNHDA and CDR2 SQIVND (reference sequence). This CDR3 comprises 15 residues. CDR3 in DNA: TGTGCCAGTAGTATACTAGCGGGAGGCCACTACGAGCAGTACTTC. It yields the protein CASSILAGGHYEQYF.

V and J are TRBV5-1 and TRBJ1-2; TRBD1 matches 7 bases. V shed 0 bases, J shed 5 bases, and the junction held 10 bases outside the gene matches. The CDR3 length is 16 residues. From germline, CDR1 is SGHRS and CDR2 YFSETQ. The CDR3 sequence is CASSLVPGTALYGYTF. The CDR3 nucleotides are TGCGCCAGCAGCTTGGTTCCCGGGACAGCCCTTTATGGCTACACCTTC.

This chain connects TRBV28 to TRBJ2-1; the match to TRBD1 covers 7 bases. The V gene end was trimmed by 3 bases and the J gene end by 4 bases; junction bases not matched to a gene: 3. The CDR3 totals 14 residues. Germline CDR1 reads MDHEN; CDR2 reads SYDVKM. The CDR3 loop reads CASSFSGGYNEQFF. CDR3 DNA sequence: TGTGCCAGCAGTTTCTCAGGGGGTTACAATGAGCAGTTCTTC.

The chain uses TRBV7-9 and TRBJ1-2; TRBD1 is a possible D gene (6 bases). V lost 4 bases and J 7 bases, leaving 16 bases between the germline ends. Per the germline V gene, CDR1 is SEHNR and CDR2 is FQNEAQ (reference sequence). The CDR3 has 14 residues. DNA for the CDR3: TGTGCCAGCAGCTCCCAAAACCAGGGGAGTGGCTACACCTTC. The encoded protein is CASSSQNQGSGYTF. Full variable domain (outside the CDR3, taken from reference TRBV7-9 and TRBJ1-2): DTGVSQNPRHKITKRGQNVTFRCDPISEHNRLYWYRQTLGQGPEFLTYFQNEAQLEKSRLLSDRFSAERPKGSFSTLEIQRTEQGDSAMYLCASSSQNQGSGYTFGSGTRLTVV.

The chain carries TRBV6-5 and TRBJ1-1; unclear D gene. Trimming removed 2 bases at V and 1 base at J, with 8 bases between. This CDR3 region has 14 residues. The germline V gene has CDR1 MNHEY and CDR2 SVGAGI. The CDR3 reads CASSYTIQNTEAFF. CDR3 coding DNA: TGTGCCAGCAGTTACACGATTCAGAACACTGAAGCTTTCTTT.

Turning to this clone: It may be a read error: a sequence one base away is much more abundant. V and J are TRBV19 and TRBJ1-2; no clear D gene. Trimming stripped 2 bases from V and 4 bases from J, with 11 bases between. The CDR3 contains 14 residues. CDR1 and CDR2 from the germline V gene are LNHDA and SQIVND (reference sequence). The CDR3 DNA reads as TGTGCCAGTAGTATAAGTACTGCTGTCTATGGCTACACCTTC. Translated, it gives CASSISTAVYGYTF.

The V call is TRBV20-1, the J call TRBJ1-6; D gene unclear. Between the trimmed V and J ends, which lost 5 bases and 7 bases, there was a span of 3 bases. The CDR3 has 10 residues. Germline values: CDR1 DFQATT, CDR2 SNEGSKA (reference sequence). CDR3 sequence (DNA): TGCAGTGCTGGAAATTCACCCCTCCACTTT. This translates into CSAGNSPLHF.

The chain is built from TRBV6-6 and TRBJ1-2; D is possibly TRBD1 (5 bases). V lost 6 bases and J lost 5, with 10 bases in between. The V gene's germline CDR1 is MNHNY and CDR2 SVGAGI (reference sequence). The CDR3 runs to 12 residues. CDR3 amino acids: CASRMEGYGYTF. In DNA form, the CDR3 reads TGTGCCAGCAGGATGGAGGGGTATGGCTACACCTTC.

This chain connects TRBV7-8 to TRBJ2-2, with D uncertain. Germline lookup yields CDR1 SGHVS and CDR2 FQNEAQ. CDR3 length equals 13 residues. With 1 base removed from V and 9 bases from J, the gap between germline ends came to 9 bases. CDR3 residues: CASSLGPVRELFF. CDR3 nucleotide sequence: TGTGCCAGCAGCTTAGGACCAGTCCGGGAGCTGTTTTTT.

This rearrangement joins TRBV5-1 to TRBJ2-5, with D perhaps TRBD2 (5 bases). The J call may be faulty, since TRBJ2-7 better matches the DNA end. The CDR3 sequence is 15 residues long. In germline, CDR1 is SGHRS, CDR2 YFSETQ. CDR3 DNA sequence: TGCGCCAGCAGGGTTGAGCTGTCGGCTAGCCACGAGCAGTACTTC. This sequence encodes CASRVELSASHEQYF.

CDR3 nucleotide sequence: TGTGCCAGCAGCTCGCAAGGGTGGGGAGCTTTCTTT. It specifies CASSSQGWGAFF. The chain employs TRBV9 and TRBJ1-1; D gene ambiguous. Germline loops: CDR1 SGDLS, CDR2 YYNGEE. The CDR3 runs 12 residues. V shed 4 bases and J shed 10 bases, with 14 bases lying between them.

The chain joins TRBV6-5 to TRBJ2-1; 9 nucleotides match TRBD1. Germline V gene sequence: CDR1 MNHEY, CDR2 SVGAGI. V gave up 4 bases and J gave up 3 bases; unmatched junction bases: 7. The CDR3 is 16 residues long. The CDR3 region is CASSSSGTGSYNEQFF. The CDR3 DNA follows: TGTGCCAGCAGTTCCAGTGGGACAGGGAGCTACAATGAGCAGTTCTTC.

Of note for this clone: The CDR3 ends on some other residue instead of the conserved phenylalanine or tryptophan, so this is likely a read error. The DNA is omitted, as the CDR3 cannot be located on it reliably, and the CDR3 follows TCRdb's listing. This sequence joins TRBV10-1 and TRBJ2-6. The CDR3 length equals 15 residues, ends included. Germline values: CDR1 WNHNN, CDR2 SYGVQD (reference sequence). This chain's CDR3 is CASSAKERSHKVGPI.

This chain uses TRBV28 with TRBJ2-7, with TRBD2 matching 9 bases. CDR1 and CDR2 (germline): MDHEN, SYDVKM. The length of the CDR3 is 14 residues. Trimming at V came to 6 bases and at J to 4 bases, leaving 7 bases not matched to a gene. As DNA, the CDR3 is TGTGCCAGCAGATTTAGCGGGAGCGCTTACGAGCAGTACTTC. Its translation: CASRFSGSAYEQYF. The full variable domain, completed using reference TRBV28 and TRBJ2-7, is DVKVTQSSRYLVKRTGEKVFLECVQDMDHENMFWYRQDPGLGLRLIYFSYDVKMKEKGDIPEGYSVSREKKERFSLILESASTNQTSMYLCASRFSGSAYEQYFGPGTRLTVT.

The rearrangement uses TRBV29-1 and TRBJ2-7; 7 bases map to TRBD1. The V gene's germline CDR1 is SQVTM and CDR2 ANQGSEA. This CDR3 has 14 residues. V shed 6 bases and J 7 bases; nucleotides not matched to a gene: 15. This CDR3 is CSVSPAQGVREQYF. The CDR3 DNA sequence: TGCAGCGTCTCTCCCGCGCAGGGGGTAAGAGAGCAGTACTTC.

The J gene is TRBJ1-3, the V gene TRBV18, with 8 bases that match TRBD1. Germline V gene lookup returns CDR1 KGHSH and CDR2 LQKENI. This CDR3 has 15 residues. Germline trimming cut 2 bases from V and 4 bases from J; bases unmatched to any gene: 4. The CDR3 nucleotides read TGTGCCAGCTCACCAGGACAGGGTCGAGGAAACACCATATATTTT. Protein product: CASSPGQGRGNTIYF.

The chain carries TRBV9 and TRBJ2-1; possibly TRBD2 for D (5 bases). The CDR3 runs to 15 residues. In germline, CDR1 is SGDLS, CDR2 YYNGEE. With 0 bases removed from V and 5 bases from J, the gap between germline ends came to 12 bases. The CDR3 nucleotides read TGTGCCAGCAGCGTAGGAGGAGCTAGCAACAATGAGCAGTTCTTC. This encodes CASSVGGASNNEQFF.

The V call is TRBV6-5, the J call TRBJ2-5; D is unresolved. The CDR3 runs 14 residues. Germline-derived CDR1 and CDR2 are MNHEY and SVGAGI. V lost 2 bases and J lost 2, with 9 bases in between. The DNA for the CDR3 is TGTGCCAGCAGTTACGCGGCAAGACAAGAGACCCAGTACTTC. Encoded protein: CASSYAARQETQYF.

This clone has just a few counts. V usage is TRBV28 and J usage is TRBJ2-2; a weak D match, TRBD2 (6 bases). The CDR3 runs to 15 residues. CDR1 is MDHEN and CDR2 is SYDVKM in the germline V gene. Trimming removed 5 bases from V and 5 bases from J, with 15 bases in between. CDR3 nucleotide sequence: TGTGCCAGCAGTCAGTGGGGGGTAGAAACCGGGGAGCTGTTTTTT. Translated: CASSQWGVETGELFF.

This clone was detected only once. The chain uses TRBV28 and TRBJ1-4; D unclear. Germline V gene lookup returns CDR1 MDHEN and CDR2 SYDVKM. Trimming took off 2 bases at V and 4 bases at J, with 8 bases between the two ends. The CDR3 spans 14 residues. The CDR3 sequence: CASSLPHRNEKLFF. The DNA of the CDR3 is TGTGCCAGCAGTTTACCTCACCGTAATGAAAAACTGTTTTTT.

The V gene is TRBV2, the J gene TRBJ2-2; D is perhaps TRBD2 (5 bases). The CDR3 covers 16 residues. Trimming took 4 bases from V and 4 from J, leaving 16 bases between them. Germline V lookup: CDR1 SNHLY, CDR2 FYNNEI. CDR3 region: CASSVAPSPSTGELFF. The CDR3, as DNA: TGTGCCAGCAGTGTGGCGCCTAGCCCGAGCACCGGGGAGCTGTTTTTT.